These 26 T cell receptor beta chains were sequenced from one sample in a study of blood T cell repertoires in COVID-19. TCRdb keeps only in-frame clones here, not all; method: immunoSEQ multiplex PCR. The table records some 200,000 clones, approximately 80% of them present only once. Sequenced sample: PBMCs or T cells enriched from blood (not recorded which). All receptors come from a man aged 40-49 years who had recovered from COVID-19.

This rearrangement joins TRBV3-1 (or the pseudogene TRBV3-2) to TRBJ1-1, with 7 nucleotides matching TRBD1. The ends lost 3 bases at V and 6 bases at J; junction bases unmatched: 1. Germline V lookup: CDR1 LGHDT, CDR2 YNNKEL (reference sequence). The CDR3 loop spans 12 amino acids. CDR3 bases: TGTGCCAGCAGCCACGGGACAGCTGAAGCTTTCTTT. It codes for CASSHGTAEAFF.

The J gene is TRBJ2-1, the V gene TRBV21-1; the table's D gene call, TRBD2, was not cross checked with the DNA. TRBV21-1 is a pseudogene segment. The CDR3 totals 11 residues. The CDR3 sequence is CASSEDNEQFF. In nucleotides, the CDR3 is TGTGCCAGCAGCGAGGACAATGAGCAGTTCTTC.

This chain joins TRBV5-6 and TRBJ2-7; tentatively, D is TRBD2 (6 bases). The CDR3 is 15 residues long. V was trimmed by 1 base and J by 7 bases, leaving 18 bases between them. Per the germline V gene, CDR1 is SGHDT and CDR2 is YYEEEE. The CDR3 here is CASSLRWGAAGEQYF. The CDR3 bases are TGTGCCAGCAGCTTGAGGTGGGGCGCCGCGGGAGAGCAGTACTTC.

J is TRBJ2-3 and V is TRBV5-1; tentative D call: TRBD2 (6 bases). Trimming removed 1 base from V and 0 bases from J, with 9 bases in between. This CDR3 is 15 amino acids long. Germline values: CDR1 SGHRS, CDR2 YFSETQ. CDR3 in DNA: TGCGCCAGCAGCTTGTTGGGGACTAGCACAGATACGCAGTATTTT. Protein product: CASSLLGTSTDTQYF.

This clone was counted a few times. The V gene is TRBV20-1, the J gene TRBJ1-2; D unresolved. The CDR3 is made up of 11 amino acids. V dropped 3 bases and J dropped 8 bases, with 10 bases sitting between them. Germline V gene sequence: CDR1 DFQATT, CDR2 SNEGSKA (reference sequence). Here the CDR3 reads CSARGPGGYTF. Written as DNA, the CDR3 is TGCAGTGCTAGGGGCCCAGGCGGCTACACCTTC.

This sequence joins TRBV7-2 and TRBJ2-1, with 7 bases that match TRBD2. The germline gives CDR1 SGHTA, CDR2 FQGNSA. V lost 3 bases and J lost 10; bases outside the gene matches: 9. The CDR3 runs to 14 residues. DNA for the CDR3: TGTGCCAGCAGCTTCAGCGGGGAGGGTAGAGAGCAGTTCTTC. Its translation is CASSFSGEGREQFF.

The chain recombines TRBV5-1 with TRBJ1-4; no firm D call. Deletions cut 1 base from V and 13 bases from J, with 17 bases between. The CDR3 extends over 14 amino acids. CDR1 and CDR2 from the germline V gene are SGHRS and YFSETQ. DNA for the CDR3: TGCGCCAGCAGCTTGATGGGGTCGTCGGAGGGACTGTTTTTT. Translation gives CASSLMGSSEGLFF. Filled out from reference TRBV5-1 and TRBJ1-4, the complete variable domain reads KAGVTQTPRYLIKTRGQQVTLSCSPISGHRSVSWYQQTPGQGLQFLFEYFSETQRNKGNFPGRFSGRQFSNSRSEMNVSTLELGDSALYLCASSLMGSSEGLFFGSGTQLSVL.

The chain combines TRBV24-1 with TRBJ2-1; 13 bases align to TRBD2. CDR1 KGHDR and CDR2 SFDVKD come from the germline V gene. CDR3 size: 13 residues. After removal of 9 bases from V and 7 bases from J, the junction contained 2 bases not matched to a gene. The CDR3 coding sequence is TGTGCCACCGGACTAGCGGGAGCGAATGAGCAGTTCTTC. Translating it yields CATGLAGANEQFF.

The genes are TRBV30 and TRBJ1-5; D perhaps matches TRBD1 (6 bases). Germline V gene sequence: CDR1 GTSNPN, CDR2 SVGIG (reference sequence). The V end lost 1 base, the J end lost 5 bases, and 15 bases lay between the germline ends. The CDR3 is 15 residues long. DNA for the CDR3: TGTGCCTGGAGTGGGGGGACATATGGATATCAGCCCCAGCATTTT. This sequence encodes CAWSGGTYGYQPQHF.

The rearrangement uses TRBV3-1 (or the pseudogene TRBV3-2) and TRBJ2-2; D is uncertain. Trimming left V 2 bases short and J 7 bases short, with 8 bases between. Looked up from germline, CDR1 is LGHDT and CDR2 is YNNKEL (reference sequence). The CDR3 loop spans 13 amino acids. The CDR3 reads CASSQPRNGELFF. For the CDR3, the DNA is TGTGCCAGCAGCCAACCCAGAAACGGGGAGCTGTTTTTT.

The CDR3 coding sequence is TGTGCCAGCTCACCTCTAGCGGGAGGGCAAGAGACCCAGTACTTC. As protein: CASSPLAGGQETQYF. The chain recombines TRBV18 with TRBJ2-5, with 12 bases matching TRBD2. The length of the CDR3 is 15 residues. The V gene end was trimmed by 3 bases and the J gene end by 2 bases; junction bases not matched to a gene: 1. Germline loops: CDR1 KGHSH, CDR2 LQKENI.

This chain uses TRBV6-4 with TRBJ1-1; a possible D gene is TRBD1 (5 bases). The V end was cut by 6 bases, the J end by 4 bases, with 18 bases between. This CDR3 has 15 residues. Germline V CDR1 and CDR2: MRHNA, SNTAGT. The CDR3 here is CASSESTGFGTEAFF. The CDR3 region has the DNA TGTGCCAGCAGCGAATCCACAGGATTCGGCACTGAAGCTTTCTTT.

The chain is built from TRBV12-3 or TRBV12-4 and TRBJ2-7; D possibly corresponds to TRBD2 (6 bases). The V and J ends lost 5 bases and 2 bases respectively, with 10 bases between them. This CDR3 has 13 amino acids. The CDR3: CASSTGTPYEQYF. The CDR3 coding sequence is TGTGCCAGCAGTACCGGGACTCCCTACGAGCAGTACTTC.

CDR3 loop: CASSPRQVDYGYTF. DNA for the CDR3: TGTGCCAGCTCACCCCGACAGGTGGACTATGGCTACACCTTC. The V gene is TRBV18, the J gene TRBJ1-2; D is possibly TRBD1 (6 bases). Deletions cut 3 bases from V and 3 bases from J, with 11 bases between. The CDR3 length is 14 residues. Germline CDR1 reads KGHSH; CDR2 reads LQKENI.

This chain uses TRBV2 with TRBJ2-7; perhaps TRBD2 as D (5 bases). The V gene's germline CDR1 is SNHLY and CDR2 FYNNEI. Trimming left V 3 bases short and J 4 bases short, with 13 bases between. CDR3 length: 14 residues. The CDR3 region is CASSDLGSAYEQYF. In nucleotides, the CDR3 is TGTGCCAGCAGTGACTTAGGGAGTGCATACGAGCAGTACTTC.

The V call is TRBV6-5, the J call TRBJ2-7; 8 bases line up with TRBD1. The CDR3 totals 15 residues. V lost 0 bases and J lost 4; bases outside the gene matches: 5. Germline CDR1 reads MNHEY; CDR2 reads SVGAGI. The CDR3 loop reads CASSYSAGGRYEQYF. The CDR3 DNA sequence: TGTGCCAGCAGTTACTCCGCAGGGGGCAGATACGAGCAGTACTTC.

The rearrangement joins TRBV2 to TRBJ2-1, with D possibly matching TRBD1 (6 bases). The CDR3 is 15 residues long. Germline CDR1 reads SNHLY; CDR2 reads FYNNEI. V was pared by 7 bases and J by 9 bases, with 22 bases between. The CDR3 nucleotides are TGTGCCAGCAATCTCCCCGGGACACCGTTCGTTGAGCAGTTCTTC. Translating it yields CASNLPGTPFVEQFF.

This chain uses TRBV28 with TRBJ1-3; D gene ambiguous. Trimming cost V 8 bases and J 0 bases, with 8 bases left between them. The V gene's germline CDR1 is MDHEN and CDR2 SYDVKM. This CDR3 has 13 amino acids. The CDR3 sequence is CASHYPSGNTIYF. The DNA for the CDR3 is TGTGCCAGCCACTACCCCTCTGGAAACACCATATATTTT.

The CDR3 sequence is CASSQSLAGGYYGYTF. DNA of the CDR3: TGTGCCAGCAGCCAAAGCCTCGCAGGGGGCTACTATGGCTACACCTTC. The chain links TRBV14 to TRBJ1-2, with TRBD1 matching 8 bases. Germline V gene lookup returns CDR1 SGHDN and CDR2 FVKESK. V shed 2 bases and J 3 bases; nucleotides not matched to a gene: 8. This CDR3 has 16 residues.

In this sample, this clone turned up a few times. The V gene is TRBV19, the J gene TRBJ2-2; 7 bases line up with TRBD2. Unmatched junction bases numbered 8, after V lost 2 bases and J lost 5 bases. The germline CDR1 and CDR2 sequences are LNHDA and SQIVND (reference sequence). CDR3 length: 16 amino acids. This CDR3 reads CASSIKVGLLTGELFF. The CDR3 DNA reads TGTGCCAGTAGTATAAAGGTGGGACTATTAACCGGGGAGCTGTTTTTT.

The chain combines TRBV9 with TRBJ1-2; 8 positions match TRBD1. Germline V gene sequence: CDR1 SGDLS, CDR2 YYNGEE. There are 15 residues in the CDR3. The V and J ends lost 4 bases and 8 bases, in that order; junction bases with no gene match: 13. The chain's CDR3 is CASSSPAGGAEGYTF. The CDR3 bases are TGTGCCAGCAGCTCCCCGGCAGGGGGCGCGGAAGGCTACACCTTC.

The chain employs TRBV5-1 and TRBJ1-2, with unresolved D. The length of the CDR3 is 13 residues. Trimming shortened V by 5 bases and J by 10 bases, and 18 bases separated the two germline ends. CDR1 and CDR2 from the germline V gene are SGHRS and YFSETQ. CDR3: CASRVGPLEDYTF. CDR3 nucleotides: TGCGCCAGCAGAGTGGGTCCCCTAGAAGACTACACCTTC.

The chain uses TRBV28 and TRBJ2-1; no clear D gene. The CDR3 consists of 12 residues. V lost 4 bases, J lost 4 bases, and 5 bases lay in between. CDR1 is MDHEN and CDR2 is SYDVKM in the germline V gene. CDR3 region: CASSSLYNEQFF. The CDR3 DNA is TGTGCCAGCAGTTCACTATACAATGAGCAGTTCTTC.

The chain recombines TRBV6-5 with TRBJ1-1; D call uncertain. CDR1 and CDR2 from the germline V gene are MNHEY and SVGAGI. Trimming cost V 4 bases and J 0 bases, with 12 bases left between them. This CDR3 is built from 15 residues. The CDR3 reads CASSSLGEVNTEAFF. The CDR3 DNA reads TGTGCCAGCAGTTCCCTAGGTGAGGTGAACACTGAAGCTTTCTTT.

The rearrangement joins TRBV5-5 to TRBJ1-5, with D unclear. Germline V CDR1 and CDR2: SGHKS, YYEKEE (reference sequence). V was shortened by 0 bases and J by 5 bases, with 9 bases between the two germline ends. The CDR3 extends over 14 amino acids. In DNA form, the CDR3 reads TGTGCCAGCAGCTTGGGAACAGACCATCAGCCCCAGCATTTT. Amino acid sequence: CASSLGTDHQPQHF.

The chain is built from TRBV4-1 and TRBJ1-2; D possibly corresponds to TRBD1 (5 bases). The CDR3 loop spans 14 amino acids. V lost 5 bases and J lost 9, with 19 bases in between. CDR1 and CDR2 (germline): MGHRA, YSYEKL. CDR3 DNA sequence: TGCGCCAGCAGCGAGGACGTGCGGGGACTCCGCTACACCTTC. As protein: CASSEDVRGLRYTF.